The sample holds a few counts of the clone carrying this T cell receptor beta chain. The antigen remains unidentified. This record belongs to a study of cytomegalovirus exposure and HLA in healthy donors. About the study: Genotyping showed around 80% of a few hundred donors falling in the Caucasian-associated ancestry cluster.

PCR involved 60 Vbeta and 13 Jbeta primers. The table came from immunoSEQ multiplex PCR; TCRdb's copy has only in-frame clones and leaves some out. The sample lists 100,000 to 150,000 clones, 75% to 85% occurring once. CDR3 length: 13 residues. Per germline, CDR1 MNHNS and CDR2 SASEGT. V was pared by 11 bases and J by 3 bases, with 16 bases between. Findings and limits, study-wide: Exclusion as indistinguishable affected some V segments, including TRBV6-2 and TRBV6-3. Accurate prediction of most subjects' HLA-A and HLA-B alleles from TCR beta sequences was reported.

The material sequenced was PBMCs. The sequence was obtained from a middle-aged woman in good health and CMV-seropositive. The chain employs TRBV6-1 and TRBJ1-1, with a weak D call TRBD1 (6 bases). The CDR3 DNA reads TGTGCCTCACAAGGGGGGGTCTACACTGAAGCTTTCTTT. This codes for CASQGGVYTEAFF.